This TCR beta chain emerged from a study of blood T cells in healthy people across ages. Study results and caveats: A strong correlation was seen between TCR beta diversity and naive T cell percentage.

The donors, all healthy, were Caucasians living in Russia, aged roughly 6 to 100. Total RNA amounts of at least 5 micrograms were extracted per sample. Alongside a J-beta primer mix, a sample-barcoded 5' primer served in a second PCR lasting about 7 to 11 cycles. Sequencing yielded, for each sample, at least 2.5 million paired-end reads carrying CDR3. TCRdb independently ran MiXCR on the 5' RACE reads; one entry per CDR3 protein. This sample has roughly 1,500,000 distinct CDR3 sequences, with approximately 40% found just once. As regards this clonotype: Its matching antigen is unknown.

This CDR3 is 15 amino acids long. Per germline, CDR1 MNHNY and CDR2 SVGAGI (reference sequence). The V and J ends lost 6 bases and 6 bases, in that order; junction bases with no gene match: 9. The source is a woman aged 18-29 years in good health. V usage is TRBV6-6 and J usage is TRBJ1-2; the match to TRBD1 covers 11 bases. Material: blood. The CDR3 coding sequence is TGTGCCAGCAGCCCCAGGACAGGGGGCAGAGATGGCTACACCTTC. It translates to CASSPRTGGRDGYTF.